Listed below are T cell receptor beta chains from one sample, sequenced in a study of T-cell reconstitution after alpha-beta-depleted transplantation in children. TCRdb reprocessed the PCR reads with MiXCR, giving one entry per CDR3 protein. The sample lists 200,000 to 250,000 distinct CDR3 sequences; approximately 24% were seen once. This sample comprised PBMCs, mostly from graft donor cells, obtained 360 days after TCRalphabeta/CD19-depleted stem cell transplant. The receptors shown here come from a female patient between 2 and 10 years old who had a stem cell transplant for congenital amegakaryocytic thrombocytopenia, so the T cells may come from the graft donor. Both conserved end residues are part of each CDR3. Fields, in order: V gene, D gene, J gene, clone size, CDR3 protein, CDR3 DNA. The D gene is left open where the match is weak. Only some rows state a clone size, as once, few, many or a class for expanded clones.

V: TRBV12-3/TRBV12-4
D: -
J: TRBJ2-7
size: medium-sized
CDR3: CASSFPGSYEQYF
DNA: TGTGCCAGCAGTTTTCCAGGGTCCTACGAGCAGTACTTC

V: TRBV11-2
D: -
J: TRBJ2-7
size: many
CDR3: CASSLDMLVESYEQYF
DNA: TGTGCCAGCAGCTTAGATATGCTGGTGGAAAGCTACGAGCAGTACTTC

V: TRBV28
D: TRBD2
J: TRBJ2-7
size: many
CDR3: CASSLEAGAAYEQYF
DNA: TGTGCCAGCAGTTTAGAAGCGGGGGCAGCCTACGAGCAGTACTTC

V: TRBV28
D: -
J: TRBJ2-5
size: many
CDR3: CASSSVDGNQETQYF
DNA: TGTGCCAGCAGTTCCGTGGACGGAAACCAAGAGACCCAGTACTTC

V: TRBV24-1
D: TRBD2
J: TRBJ2-1
size: few
CDR3: CATVILAGVSNEQFF
DNA: TGTGCCACAGTTATTCTAGCGGGAGTTTCGAATGAGCAGTTCTTC

V: TRBV20-1
D: -
J: TRBJ1-1
size: -
CDR3: CSARFWVNTETFF
DNA: TGCAGTGCTAGGTTTTGGGTGAACACTGAAACTTTCTTT

V: TRBV10-3
D: -
J: TRBJ2-3
size: few
CDR3: CAISERLGDTQYF
DNA: TGTGCCATCAGTGAGCGACTAGGGGATACGCAGTATTTT

V: TRBV12-3/TRBV12-4
D: -
J: TRBJ1-2
size: -
CDR3: CASSPAGTNGYTF
DNA: TGTGCCAGCAGTCCCGCGGGCACAAATGGCTACACCTTC

V: TRBV20-1
D: -
J: TRBJ2-5
size: -
CDR3: CSARDPTDAILQETQYF
DNA: TGCAGTGCTAGAGATCCTACAGATGCAATATTACAAGAGACCCAGTACTTC

V: TRBV27
D: TRBD1
J: TRBJ1-5
size: -
CDR3: CASSLSTGVQPQHF
DNA: TGTGCCAGCAGTTTAAGCACAGGGGTCCAGCCCCAGCATTTT

V: TRBV10-3
D: TRBD2
J: TRBJ2-7
size: few
CDR3: CAISESPGLAGSYEQYF
DNA: TGTGCCATCAGTGAGTCCCCGGGACTAGCGGGATCCTACGAGCAGTACTTC

V: TRBV7-8
D: -
J: TRBJ1-5
size: -
CDR3: CASSLARSQNIRNQPQHF
DNA: TGTGCCAGCAGCTTAGCGAGGAGTCAGAATATTCGCAATCAGCCCCAGCATTTT

V: TRBV28
D: TRBD2
J: TRBJ2-1
size: -
CDR3: CASSPPASGYNEQFF
DNA: TGTGCCAGCAGTCCCCCGGCTAGCGGCTACAATGAGCAGTTCTTC

V: TRBV18
D: -
J: TRBJ2-1
size: -
CDR3: CASSPSMLYNEQFF
DNA: TGTGCCAGCTCACCATCAATGCTTTACAATGAGCAGTTCTTC

V: TRBV20-1
D: -
J: TRBJ2-7
size: -
CDR3: CSARVATSSYEQYF
DNA: TGCAGTGCTAGAGTTGCGACGAGCTCCTACGAGCAGTACTTC

V: TRBV25-1
D: -
J: TRBJ1-1
size: -
CDR3: CASSEIGTLNTEAFF
DNA: TGTGCCAGCAGTGAGATCGGGACATTGAACACTGAAGCTTTCTTT

V: TRBV7-9
D: -
J: TRBJ2-2
size: -
CDR3: CASSLRDVGGTGELFF
DNA: TGTGCCAGCAGCTTAAGGGACGTTGGGGGCACCGGGGAGCTGTTTTTT

V: TRBV20-1
D: TRBD1
J: TRBJ2-5
size: few
CDR3: CSASAGQGQTQYF
DNA: TGCAGTGCTAGTGCGGGACAGGGCCAGACCCAGTACTTC